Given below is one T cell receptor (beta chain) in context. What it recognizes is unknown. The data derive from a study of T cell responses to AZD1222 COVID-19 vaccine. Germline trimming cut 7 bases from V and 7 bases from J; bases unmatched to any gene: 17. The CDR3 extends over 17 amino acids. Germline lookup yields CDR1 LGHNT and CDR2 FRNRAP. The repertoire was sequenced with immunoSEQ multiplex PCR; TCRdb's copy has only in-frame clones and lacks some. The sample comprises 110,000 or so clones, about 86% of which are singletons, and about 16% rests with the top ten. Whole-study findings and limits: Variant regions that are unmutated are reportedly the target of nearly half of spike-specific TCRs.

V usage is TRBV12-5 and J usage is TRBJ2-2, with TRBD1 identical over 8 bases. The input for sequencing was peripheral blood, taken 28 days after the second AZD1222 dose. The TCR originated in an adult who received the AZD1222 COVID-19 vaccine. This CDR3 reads CASATPMWTGYSGELFF. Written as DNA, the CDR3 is TGTGCTAGTGCCACCCCCATGTGGACAGGGTACAGCGGGGAGCTGTTTTTT.